These T cell receptor beta chains were read from a single sample in a study of cytomegalovirus exposure and HLA in healthy donors. Profiled with immunoSEQ multiplex PCR; TCRdb holds only in-frame clones, not every one. The sample yields about 170,000 clones, approximately 72% seen once. Sequencing was carried out using PBMCs. The receptors originated from a man aged 40-49 years in good health and CMV-seropositive. CDR3s include the opening cysteine and the closing phenylalanine or tryptophan. The D gene is left open where the match is weak. Some rows mark clone size as missing; the rest say once, few, many or name a class of expanded clone.

d_gene: NA; abundance: few; v_gene: TRBV21-1; j_gene: TRBJ2-7; CDR3nt: TGTGCCAGCAGCAAAGGGCTTGCGGACGAGCAGTACTTC; CDR3aa: CASSKGLADEQYF
d_gene: TRBD1; abundance: NA; v_gene: TRBV13; j_gene: TRBJ2-2; CDR3nt: TGTGCCAGCAGTCGACAGGGCTCCGACACCGGGGAGCTGTTTTTT; CDR3aa: CASSRQGSDTGELFF
d_gene: NA; abundance: NA; v_gene: TRBV11-2; j_gene: TRBJ1-2; CDR3nt: TGTGCCAGCACCTTTTCGGGGCGGGGTGGCTACACCTTC; CDR3aa: CASTFSGRGGYTF
d_gene: TRBD2; abundance: NA; v_gene: TRBV6-5; j_gene: TRBJ2-7; CDR3nt: TGTGCCAGCAGTTACTCGAGCGGGGATCACTACGAGCAGTACTTC; CDR3aa: CASSYSSGDHYEQYF
d_gene: NA; abundance: NA; v_gene: TRBV7-2; j_gene: TRBJ1-3; CDR3nt: TGTGCCAGCAGCCCCCCGGGGGCTGGAAACACCATATATTTT; CDR3aa: CASSPPGAGNTIYF
d_gene: TRBD1; abundance: NA; v_gene: TRBV19; j_gene: TRBJ2-7; CDR3nt: TGTGCCAGTAGTACCACCCAGGGGGCCTACGAGCAGTACTTC; CDR3aa: CASSTTQGAYEQYF
d_gene: NA; abundance: NA; v_gene: TRBV14; j_gene: TRBJ1-4; CDR3nt: TGTGCCAGCAGCCAAGCCAGACGGGCAACTAATGAAAAACTGTTTTTT; CDR3aa: CASSQARRATNEKLFF
d_gene: TRBD1; abundance: few; v_gene: TRBV7-2; j_gene: TRBJ1-1; CDR3nt: TGTGCCAGCAGCTCGGGACAGGGACTGAACACTGAAGCTTTCTTT; CDR3aa: CASSSGQGLNTEAFF
d_gene: TRBD1; abundance: once; v_gene: TRBV19; j_gene: TRBJ1-2; CDR3nt: TGTGCCAGTAGTATAGCCCTGCGGGACAGGGAGGACTATGGCTACACCTTC; CDR3aa: CASSIALRDREDYGYTF
d_gene: NA; abundance: NA; v_gene: TRBV5-1; j_gene: TRBJ1-3; CDR3nt: TGCGCCAGCAGTCAACAGGAGACTGGAAACACCATATATTTT; CDR3aa: CASSQQETGNTIYF
d_gene: NA; abundance: NA; v_gene: TRBV6-5; j_gene: TRBJ2-7; CDR3nt: TGTGCCAGCACCGCCGGAACAGGTACCTACGAGCAGTACTTC; CDR3aa: CASTAGTGTYEQYF
d_gene: NA; abundance: NA; v_gene: TRBV5-6; j_gene: TRBJ2-1; CDR3nt: TGTGCCAGCAGCTTGATTCACAACAATGAGCAGTTCTTC; CDR3aa: CASSLIHNNEQFF
d_gene: TRBD1; abundance: NA; v_gene: TRBV29-1; j_gene: TRBJ1-2; CDR3nt: TGCAGCGTCTTCAGGGGGCGACCCTATGGCTACACCTTC; CDR3aa: CSVFRGRPYGYTF
d_gene: NA; abundance: few; v_gene: TRBV7-3; j_gene: TRBJ1-1; CDR3nt: TGTGCCAGCAGCTTAAGCCCCCAGGGAGGGGGCACTGAAGCTTTCTTT; CDR3aa: CASSLSPQGGGTEAFF
d_gene: TRBD2; abundance: few; v_gene: TRBV6-6; j_gene: TRBJ2-5; CDR3nt: TGTGCCAGCAATCCCGGGACTAGCGGGGGGGAGACCCAGTACTTC; CDR3aa: CASNPGTSGGETQYF
d_gene: NA; abundance: NA; v_gene: TRBV18; j_gene: TRBJ2-7; CDR3nt: TGTGCCAGCTCACAAGCGACCCCGGGGGACGAGCAGTACTTC; CDR3aa: CASSQATPGDEQYF
d_gene: NA; abundance: NA; v_gene: TRBV5-1; j_gene: TRBJ1-6; CDR3nt: TGCGCCAGCAGCTCGGACACTTATAATTCACCCCTCCACTTT; CDR3aa: CASSSDTYNSPLHF
d_gene: TRBD1; abundance: NA; v_gene: TRBV2; j_gene: TRBJ2-7; CDR3nt: TGTGCCAGCAGCCGGGACAGGGGGCATGGGGAGCAGTACTTC; CDR3aa: CASSRDRGHGEQYF
d_gene: NA; abundance: few; v_gene: TRBV19; j_gene: TRBJ2-7; CDR3nt: TGTGCGTTTCTAAGCAGGGGGGCAGTCGAGCAGTACTTC; CDR3aa: CAFLSRGAVEQYF
d_gene: NA; abundance: NA; v_gene: TRBV2; j_gene: TRBJ1-2; CDR3nt: TGTGCCAAACGGCGGGGGAATGGCTACACCTTC; CDR3aa: CAKRRGNGYTF
d_gene: TRBD1; abundance: NA; v_gene: TRBV7-3; j_gene: TRBJ2-7; CDR3nt: TGTGCCAGCAGCTTAGGGACAGGGTGCGAGCAGTACTTC; CDR3aa: CASSLGTGCEQYF
d_gene: NA; abundance: NA; v_gene: TRBV27; j_gene: TRBJ1-6; CDR3nt: TGTGCCAGCAGTTTGAGGGCCTATAATTCACCCCTCCACTTT; CDR3aa: CASSLRAYNSPLHF
d_gene: NA; abundance: NA; v_gene: TRBV29-1; j_gene: TRBJ2-1; CDR3nt: TGCAGCGTTGATAGCCCCCGGGGGAATGAGCAGTTCTTC; CDR3aa: CSVDSPRGNEQFF
d_gene: NA; abundance: NA; v_gene: TRBV4-2; j_gene: TRBJ2-3; CDR3nt: TGTGCCAGCAGCCAGGCCCTAGCAGAACGGCAGTATTTT; CDR3aa: CASSQALAERQYF
d_gene: NA; abundance: NA; v_gene: TRBV27; j_gene: TRBJ2-7; CDR3nt: TGTGCCAGCAGTTTATCGCAAACAGGCGAGCAGTACTTC; CDR3aa: CASSLSQTGEQYF
d_gene: TRBD1; abundance: NA; v_gene: TRBV29-1; j_gene: TRBJ1-3; CDR3nt: TGCAGCGTTGCCTCGACAGGGAATGGAAACACCATATATTTT; CDR3aa: CSVASTGNGNTIYF
d_gene: NA; abundance: NA; v_gene: TRBV4-3; j_gene: TRBJ1-5; CDR3nt: TGCGCCAGCAGCCAGGGCACAGGGACACCCCAGCCCCAGCATTTT; CDR3aa: CASSQGTGTPQPQHF
d_gene: TRBD1; abundance: NA; v_gene: TRBV27; j_gene: TRBJ1-1; CDR3nt: TGTGCCAGCAGTTCCGCCGGGACAGGGACCTTTCCGGACACTGAAGCTTTCTTT; CDR3aa: CASSSAGTGTFPDTEAFF
d_gene: NA; abundance: NA; v_gene: TRBV7-6; j_gene: TRBJ2-7; CDR3nt: TGTGCCAGCAGCTTAGGAGCCCCCTACGAGCAGTACTTC; CDR3aa: CASSLGAPYEQYF
d_gene: TRBD2; abundance: NA; v_gene: TRBV15; j_gene: TRBJ2-5; CDR3nt: TGTGCCACCAGCCCTCGGACTAGACTGGGAGAGACCCAGTACTTC; CDR3aa: CATSPRTRLGETQYF
d_gene: NA; abundance: few; v_gene: TRBV4-2; j_gene: TRBJ1-5; CDR3nt: TGTGCCAGCAGCGAGCGGGACGGATTCAATCAGCCCCAGCATTTT; CDR3aa: CASSERDGFNQPQHF
d_gene: TRBD1; abundance: NA; v_gene: TRBV7-9; j_gene: TRBJ2-1; CDR3nt: TGTGCCAGCGGACCCGACAGGGGATCCTTTCTTGGAAGGAATGAGCAGTTCTTC; CDR3aa: CASGPDRGSFLGRNEQFF
d_gene: NA; abundance: NA; v_gene: TRBV30; j_gene: TRBJ1-5; CDR3nt: TGTGCCTGGAGTGCCACCCGGAGCGCTAGCAATCAGCCCCAGCATTTT; CDR3aa: CAWSATRSASNQPQHF
d_gene: NA; abundance: NA; v_gene: TRBV30; j_gene: TRBJ1-5; CDR3nt: TGTGCCTGGAGTACCCGTGGGGGGAAACCCCAGCATTTT; CDR3aa: CAWSTRGGKPQHF
d_gene: TRBD2; abundance: NA; v_gene: TRBV9; j_gene: TRBJ2-5; CDR3nt: TGTGCCAGCAGCGTACAAAGGCTAGCGGGGGAACTGTGGATCCAAGAGACCCAGTACTTC; CDR3aa: CASSVQRLAGELWIQETQYF
d_gene: NA; abundance: NA; v_gene: TRBV9; j_gene: TRBJ2-5; CDR3nt: TGTGCCAGCAGCACCGAGGGGACACTTCAAGAGACCCAGTACTTC; CDR3aa: CASSTEGTLQETQYF
d_gene: NA; abundance: NA; v_gene: TRBV21-1; j_gene: TRBJ1-6; CDR3nt: TGTGCCAGCAGCGAACGGGGGGGGCCCCCCTATAATTCACCCCTCCACTTT; CDR3aa: CASSERGGPPYNSPLHF
d_gene: NA; abundance: NA; v_gene: TRBV7-9; j_gene: TRBJ1-3; CDR3nt: TGTGCCAGCAGCTTAGGGCGGCTAGGAAACACCATATATTTT; CDR3aa: CASSLGRLGNTIYF
d_gene: NA; abundance: few; v_gene: TRBV6-6; j_gene: TRBJ2-1; CDR3nt: TGTGCCAGCAGTTACTCCGGGGGGCGTCGGGACAATGAGCAGTTCTTC; CDR3aa: CASSYSGGRRDNEQFF
d_gene: TRBD2; abundance: NA; v_gene: TRBV5-4; j_gene: TRBJ2-1; CDR3nt: TGTGCCAGCAGCGCTACCGTCGGGGGGGCCGGCTACAATGAGCAGTTCTTC; CDR3aa: CASSATVGGAGYNEQFF
d_gene: TRBD1; abundance: NA; v_gene: TRBV18; j_gene: TRBJ2-1; CDR3nt: TGTGCCAGCTCACCAGTGACAGGGGGCGATGAGCAGTTCTTC; CDR3aa: CASSPVTGGDEQFF
d_gene: NA; abundance: NA; v_gene: TRBV7-7; j_gene: TRBJ1-3; CDR3nt: TGTGCTAGCAGCCTAGGGGGACAAGGCCGTTCTGGAAACACCATATATTTT; CDR3aa: CASSLGGQGRSGNTIYF
d_gene: NA; abundance: few; v_gene: TRBV6-1; j_gene: TRBJ1-2; CDR3nt: TGTGCCAGCCGAATCTCGACGAGGGGCTACACCTTC; CDR3aa: CASRISTRGYTF
d_gene: TRBD2; abundance: few; v_gene: TRBV5-1; j_gene: TRBJ2-1; CDR3nt: TGCGCCAGCAGCTTGAGGGCTAGCGGGGGGTCATCCTACAATGAGCAGTTCTTC; CDR3aa: CASSLRASGGSSYNEQFF
d_gene: TRBD1; abundance: NA; v_gene: TRBV29-1; j_gene: TRBJ1-2; CDR3nt: TGCAGCGAACTGGGACAGGTCGGCTACACCTTC; CDR3aa: CSELGQVGYTF
d_gene: TRBD1; abundance: NA; v_gene: TRBV9; j_gene: TRBJ1-3; CDR3nt: TGTGCCAGCAGCTTCGGACAGGGCTCTGGAAACACCATATATTTT; CDR3aa: CASSFGQGSGNTIYF
d_gene: NA; abundance: once; v_gene: TRBV5-1; j_gene: TRBJ1-3; CDR3nt: TGCGCCAGCAGCTTGGCCCAGGGCGGTGGAAACACCATATATTTT; CDR3aa: CASSLAQGGGNTIYF
d_gene: TRBD1; abundance: NA; v_gene: TRBV15; j_gene: TRBJ2-1; CDR3nt: TGTGCCACCAGCGGGTTGACAGGGGGGGTTCAACAGTTCTTC; CDR3aa: CATSGLTGGVQQFF
d_gene: NA; abundance: NA; v_gene: TRBV11-1; j_gene: TRBJ2-3; CDR3nt: TGTGCCAGCAGCTTGGGGATAGCGGCCACAGATACGCAGTATTTT; CDR3aa: CASSLGIAATDTQYF
d_gene: NA; abundance: NA; v_gene: TRBV7-2; j_gene: TRBJ1-1; CDR3nt: TGTGCCAGCAGCTTGGGCAGAACCACTGAAGCTTTCTTT; CDR3aa: CASSLGRTTEAFF
d_gene: TRBD1; abundance: once; v_gene: TRBV2; j_gene: TRBJ2-2; CDR3nt: TGTGCCAGCAGTCCGGGACAGGGAACCGGGGAGCTGTTTTTT; CDR3aa: CASSPGQGTGELFF
d_gene: NA; abundance: NA; v_gene: TRBV5-1; j_gene: TRBJ2-1; CDR3nt: TGCGCCAGCAGCTTGGGGCGGAGTAGGAGCAATGAGCAGTTCTTC; CDR3aa: CASSLGRSRSNEQFF
d_gene: NA; abundance: NA; v_gene: TRBV30; j_gene: TRBJ1-2; CDR3nt: TGTGCCTGGAGTGTACGCCTCAGGTGGACCTTC; CDR3aa: CAWSVRLRWTF
d_gene: TRBD1; abundance: NA; v_gene: TRBV7-6; j_gene: TRBJ2-3; CDR3nt: TGTGCCAGCAGCCCCCAACCGGGACAGAGCACAGATACGCAGTATTTT; CDR3aa: CASSPQPGQSTDTQYF
d_gene: NA; abundance: NA; v_gene: TRBV19; j_gene: TRBJ2-1; CDR3nt: TGTGCCAGTAGTATCTTGGGACTTGGGGGGTACAATGAGCAGTTCTTC; CDR3aa: CASSILGLGGYNEQFF
d_gene: NA; abundance: NA; v_gene: TRBV13; j_gene: TRBJ2-1; CDR3nt: TGTGCCAGCAGCTCCTTTTACACCACCTACAATGAGCAGTTCTTC; CDR3aa: CASSSFYTTYNEQFF